This entry concerns a single T cell receptor beta chain. The antigen it binds to is not known. No much larger clone is present one base from it, and per-base qualities are unavailable. Each collaborating institution followed its own protocols to collect whole blood in K2EDTA tubes. For TCRbeta analysis, collaborators shipped samples in one of three forms: frozen whole blood, isolated PBMCs, or DNA extracted from either of those sample types. The immunoSEQ Assay, a bias-controlled multiplex PCR, was used to amplify TCRbeta CDR3 regions from genomic DNA. On the study's bioinformatics: Within the assay, amplification of reference gene primers was used to estimate how many nucleated cells each sample contained. To quantify the absolute abundance of each unique TCRbeta CDR3 rearrangement, sequence reads were collapsed and filtered. For each sample, productive Simpson clonality was calculated by taking the square root of Simpson's diversity index across productive rearrangements. Entries here come from immuneACCESS through TCRdb and include only in-frame sequences with V and J called. Some clones fail to appear in such tables; in the studies checked, an unresolved V gene covers under half of the shortfall, and the cause of the remainder is unknown. V and J calls and clone size are given by that table; D and trimming were obtained from the DNA. The table for this sample lists approximately 250,000 clones; around 86% of them were counted only once. The ten largest clones add up to less than 4.5% of the sample.

This entry comes from a study of blood T cell repertoires in COVID-19 (dated by TCRdb to 2018 to 2020). The study in broad terms: Samples covering the acute and convalescent phases of COVID-19 were provided by collaborators in the United States, Italy and Spain. The prospective study material was composed of cDNA or gDNA derived from T cells, B-cell-depleted T cells, or PBMCs. Deeply sampled blood TCRbeta repertoires from subjects exposed to, actively infected with, or recovered from COVID-19 were included in the dataset. The repertoires were made available in a free public database intended to serve as a resource for research on the immune response to SARS-CoV-2. The samples were drawn from two sources: the first 160 participants of the ongoing ImmuneRACE study, and 1,200 or so subjects contributed by 6 global collaborators. The sample metadata nearly always contained a de-identified subject ID, COVID-19 status, age in years and sex. HLA class I and class II types, where available, came from metadata supplied by the sample provider rather than from assay-based typing. General study outcomes and caveats: The quantity of clinical and demographic metadata differed by source and by participant and was supplied without curation.

V is pared back by 0 bases and J by 10 bases, with 15 bases lying between the germline termini. Based on the germline V gene, the CDR1 and CDR2 sequences are LGHNA and YSLEER. Taken from cysteine to phenylalanine, the CDR3 has 14 residues. Only the CDR3 region is kept as DNA, spanning 42 bases read in frame from base 1. The sequence links TRBV4-3 to TRBJ1-1; TRBD1 is perhaps the D gene, given 5 matching bases. The sample consisted of peripheral blood. This TCR derives from a man aged 18 to 30 with active or convalescent COVID-19. The sequenced DNA: TGCGCCAGCAGCCAAGAGAAGGGGCGAGATATAGCTTTCTTT. This encodes CASSQEKGRDIAFF.